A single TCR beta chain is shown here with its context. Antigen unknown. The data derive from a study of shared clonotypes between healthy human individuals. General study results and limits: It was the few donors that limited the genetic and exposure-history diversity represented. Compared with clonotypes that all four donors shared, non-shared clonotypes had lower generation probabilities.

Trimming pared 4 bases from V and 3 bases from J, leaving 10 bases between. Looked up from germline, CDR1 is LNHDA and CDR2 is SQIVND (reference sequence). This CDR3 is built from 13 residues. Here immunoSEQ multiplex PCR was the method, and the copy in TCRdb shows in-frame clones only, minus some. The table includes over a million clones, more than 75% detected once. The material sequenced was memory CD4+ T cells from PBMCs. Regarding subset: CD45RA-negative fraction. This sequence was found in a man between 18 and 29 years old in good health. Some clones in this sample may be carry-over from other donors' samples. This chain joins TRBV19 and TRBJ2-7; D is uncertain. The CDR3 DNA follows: TGTGCCAGTAGTACATCGGTCAGCTACGAGCAGTACTTC. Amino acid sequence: CASSTSVSYEQYF.